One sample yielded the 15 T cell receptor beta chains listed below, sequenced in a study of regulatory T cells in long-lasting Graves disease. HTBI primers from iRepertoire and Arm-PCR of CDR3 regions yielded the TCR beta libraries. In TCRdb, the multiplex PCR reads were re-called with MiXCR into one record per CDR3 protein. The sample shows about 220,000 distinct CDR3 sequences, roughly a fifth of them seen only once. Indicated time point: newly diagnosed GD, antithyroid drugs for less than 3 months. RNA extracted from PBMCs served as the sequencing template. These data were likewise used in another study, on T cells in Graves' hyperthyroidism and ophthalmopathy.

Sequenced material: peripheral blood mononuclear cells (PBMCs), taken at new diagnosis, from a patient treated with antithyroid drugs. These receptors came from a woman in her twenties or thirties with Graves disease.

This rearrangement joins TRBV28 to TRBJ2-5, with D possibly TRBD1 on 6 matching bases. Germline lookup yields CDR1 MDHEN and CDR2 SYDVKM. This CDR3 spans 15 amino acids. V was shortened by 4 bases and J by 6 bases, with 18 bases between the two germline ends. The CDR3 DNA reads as TGTGCCAGCAGTTCTCTTTATAAGGGGGATAAGACCCAGTACTTC. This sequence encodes CASSSLYKGDKTQYF. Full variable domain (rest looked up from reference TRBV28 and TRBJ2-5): DVKVTQSSRYLVKRTGEKVFLECVQDMDHENMFWYRQDPGLGLRLIYFSYDVKMKEKGDIPEGYSVSREKKERFSLILESASTNQTSMYLCASSSLYKGDKTQYFGPGTRLLVL.

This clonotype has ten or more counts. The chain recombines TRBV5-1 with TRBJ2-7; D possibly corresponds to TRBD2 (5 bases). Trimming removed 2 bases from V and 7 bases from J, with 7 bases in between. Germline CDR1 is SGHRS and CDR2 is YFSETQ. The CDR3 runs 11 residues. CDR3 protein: CASSLTGEQYF. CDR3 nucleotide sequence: TGCGCCAGCAGCTTAACGGGGGAGCAGTACTTC. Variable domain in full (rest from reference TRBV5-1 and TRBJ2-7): KAGVTQTPRYLIKTRGQQVTLSCSPISGHRSVSWYQQTPGQGLQFLFEYFSETQRNKGNFPGRFSGRQFSNSRSEMNVSTLELGDSALYLCASSLTGEQYFGPGTRLTVT.

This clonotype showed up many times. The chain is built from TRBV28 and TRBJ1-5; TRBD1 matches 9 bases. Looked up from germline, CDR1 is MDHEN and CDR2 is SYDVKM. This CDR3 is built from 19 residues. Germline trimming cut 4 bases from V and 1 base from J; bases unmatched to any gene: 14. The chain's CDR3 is CASSSAVGPGQGSNQPQHF. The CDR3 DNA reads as TGTGCCAGCAGTTCCGCGGTAGGGCCGGGACAGGGAAGCAATCAGCCCCAGCATTTT.

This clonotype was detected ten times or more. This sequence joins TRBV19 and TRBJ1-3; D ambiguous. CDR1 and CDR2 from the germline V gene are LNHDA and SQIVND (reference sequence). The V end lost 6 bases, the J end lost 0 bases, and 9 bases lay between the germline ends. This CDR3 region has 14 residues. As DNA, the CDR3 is TGTGCCAGTAGGGACGCTAGCTCTGGAAACACCATATATTTT. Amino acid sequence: CASRDASSGNTIYF.

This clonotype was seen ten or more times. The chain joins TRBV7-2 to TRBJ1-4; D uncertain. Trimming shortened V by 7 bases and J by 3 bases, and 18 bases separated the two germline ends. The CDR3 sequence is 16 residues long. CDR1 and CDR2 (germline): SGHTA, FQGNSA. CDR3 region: CASTQLGGLSNEKLFF. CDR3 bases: TGTGCCAGCACCCAACTAGGAGGATTATCTAATGAAAAACTGTTTTTT.

The DNA for the CDR3 is TGTGCCAGCAGCCAAGAGGGGGGGGGCCTGGGCGGGGAGCAGTACTTC. This encodes CASSQEGGGLGGEQYF. The chain employs TRBV4-2 and TRBJ2-7, with TRBD2 as a possible D gene (7 bases). With 0 bases removed from V and 7 bases from J, the gap between germline ends came to 19 bases. The length of the CDR3 is 16 residues. Germline lookup yields CDR1 LGHNA and CDR2 YNFKEQ.

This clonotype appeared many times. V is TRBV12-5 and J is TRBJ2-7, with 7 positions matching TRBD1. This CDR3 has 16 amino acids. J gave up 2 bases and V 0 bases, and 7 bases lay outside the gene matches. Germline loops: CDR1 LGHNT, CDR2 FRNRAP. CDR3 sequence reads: CASGLVVGQQPYEQYF. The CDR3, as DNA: TGTGCTAGTGGTTTGGTCGTGGGACAGCAACCCTACGAGCAGTACTTC.

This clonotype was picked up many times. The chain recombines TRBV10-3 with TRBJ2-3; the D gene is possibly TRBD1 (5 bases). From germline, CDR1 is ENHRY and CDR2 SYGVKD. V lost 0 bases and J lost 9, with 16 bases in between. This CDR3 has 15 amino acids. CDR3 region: CAISESSRASQTQYF. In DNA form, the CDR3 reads TGTGCCATCAGTGAGTCGAGCAGGGCCTCCCAAACGCAGTATTTT.

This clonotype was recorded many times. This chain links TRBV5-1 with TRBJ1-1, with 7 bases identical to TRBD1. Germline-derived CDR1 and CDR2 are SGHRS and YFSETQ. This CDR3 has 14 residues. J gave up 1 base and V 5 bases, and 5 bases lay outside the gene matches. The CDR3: CASRLSGGNTEAFF. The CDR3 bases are TGCGCCAGCAGGTTATCAGGGGGGAACACTGAAGCTTTCTTT. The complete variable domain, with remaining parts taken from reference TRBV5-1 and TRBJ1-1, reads KAGVTQTPRYLIKTRGQQVTLSCSPISGHRSVSWYQQTPGQGLQFLFEYFSETQRNKGNFPGRFSGRQFSNSRSEMNVSTLELGDSALYLCASRLSGGNTEAFFGQGTRLTVV.

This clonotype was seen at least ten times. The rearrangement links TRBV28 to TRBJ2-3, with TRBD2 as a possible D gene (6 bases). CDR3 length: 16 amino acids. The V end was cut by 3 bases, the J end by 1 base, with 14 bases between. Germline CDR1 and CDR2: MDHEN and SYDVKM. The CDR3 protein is CASSFEAAGRTDTQYF. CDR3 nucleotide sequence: TGTGCCAGCAGTTTCGAGGCTGCGGGACGCACAGATACGCAGTATTTT. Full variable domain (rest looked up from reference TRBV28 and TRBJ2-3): DVKVTQSSRYLVKRTGEKVFLECVQDMDHENMFWYRQDPGLGLRLIYFSYDVKMKEKGDIPEGYSVSREKKERFSLILESASTNQTSMYLCASSFEAAGRTDTQYFGPGTRLTVL.

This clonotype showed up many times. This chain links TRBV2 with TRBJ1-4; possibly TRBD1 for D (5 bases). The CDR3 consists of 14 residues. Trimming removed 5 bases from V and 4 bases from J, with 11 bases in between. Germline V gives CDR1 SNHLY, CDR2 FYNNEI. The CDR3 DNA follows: TGTGCCAGCAGTTACGGACAAATTAATGAAAAACTGTTTTTT. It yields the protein CASSYGQINEKLFF.

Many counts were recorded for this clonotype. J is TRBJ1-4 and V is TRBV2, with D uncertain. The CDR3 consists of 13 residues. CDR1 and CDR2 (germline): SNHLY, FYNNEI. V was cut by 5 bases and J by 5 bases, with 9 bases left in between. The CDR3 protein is CASSRGGNEKLFF. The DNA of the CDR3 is TGTGCCAGCAGTCGGGGAGGCAATGAAAAACTGTTTTTT.

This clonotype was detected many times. Here the CDR3 DNA reads TGTGCCAGCAGCTTGTCCTTTAAGTGGGTAAACACTGAAGCTTTCTTT. Translating gives CASSLSFKWVNTEAFF. The chain recombines TRBV5-6 with TRBJ1-1; D unclear. The V end was cut by 1 base, the J end by 2 bases, with 15 bases between. This CDR3 contains 16 residues. Per the germline V gene, CDR1 is SGHDT and CDR2 is YYEEEE.

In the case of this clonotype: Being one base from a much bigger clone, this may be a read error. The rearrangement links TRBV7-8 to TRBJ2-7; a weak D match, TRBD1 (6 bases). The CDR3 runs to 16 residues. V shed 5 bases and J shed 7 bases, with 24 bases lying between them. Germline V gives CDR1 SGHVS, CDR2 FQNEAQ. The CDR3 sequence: CASSPYRQEARVEQYF. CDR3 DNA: TGTGCCAGCAGCCCGTACCGACAGGAGGCGCGGGTAGAGCAGTACTTC.

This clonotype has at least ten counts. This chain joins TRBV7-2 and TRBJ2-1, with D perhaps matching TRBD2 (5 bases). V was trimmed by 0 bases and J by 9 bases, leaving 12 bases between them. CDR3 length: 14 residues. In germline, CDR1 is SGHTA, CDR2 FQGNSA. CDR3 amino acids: CASSLASGLGEQFF. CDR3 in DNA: TGTGCCAGCAGCTTAGCAAGTGGACTTGGTGAGCAGTTCTTC.